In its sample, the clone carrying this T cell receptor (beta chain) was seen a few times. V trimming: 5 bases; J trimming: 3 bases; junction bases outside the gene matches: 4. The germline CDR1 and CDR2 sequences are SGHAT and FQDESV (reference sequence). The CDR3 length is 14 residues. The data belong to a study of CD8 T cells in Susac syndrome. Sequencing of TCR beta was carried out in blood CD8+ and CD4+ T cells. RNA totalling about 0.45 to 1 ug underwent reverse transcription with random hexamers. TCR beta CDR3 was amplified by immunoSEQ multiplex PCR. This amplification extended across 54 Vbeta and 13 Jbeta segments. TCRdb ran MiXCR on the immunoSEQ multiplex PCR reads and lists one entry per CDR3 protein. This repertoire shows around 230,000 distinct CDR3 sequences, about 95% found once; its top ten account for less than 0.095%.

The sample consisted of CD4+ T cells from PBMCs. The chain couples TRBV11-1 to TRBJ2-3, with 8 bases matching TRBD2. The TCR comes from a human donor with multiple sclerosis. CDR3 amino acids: CASSRLAGTDTQYF. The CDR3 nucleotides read TGTGCCAGCAGCCGTCTAGCGGGTACAGATACGCAGTATTTT. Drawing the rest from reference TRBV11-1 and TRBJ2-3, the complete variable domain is EAEVAQSPRYKITEKSQAVAFWCDPISGHATLYWYRQILGQGPELLVQFQDESVVDDSQLPKDRFSAERLKGVDSTLKIQPAELGDSAMYLCASSRLAGTDTQYFGPGTRLTVL.